The rows below give T cell receptor beta chains drawn from one sample of a study of blood T cell repertoires in COVID-19. Assay used: immunoSEQ multiplex PCR; TCRdb lists only in-frame clones, some missing. The table includes under 300,000 clones, over 80% detected once. Sequenced input: PBMCs or T cells enriched from blood (not recorded which). These receptors all come from a middle-aged woman who had been exposed to COVID-19. The conserved cysteine and the conserved F or W are not part of the CDR3 here. Fields, in order: V gene, D gene, CDR3 length, J gene, CDR3 protein. D genes are given only for firm matches.

TRBV19	NA	10	TRBJ1-5	ASSIQRQPQH
TRBV28	NA	13	TRBJ1-1	ASSRWGGPRTEAF
TRBV27	TRBD1	13	TRBJ2-4	ASSPSGTDSVIQY
TRBV5-4	NA	12	TRBJ1-4	ASSLDSRNEKLF
TRBV7-2	NA	13	TRBJ1-1	ASGPTRGGNTEAF
TRBV11-3	TRBD1	13	TRBJ2-1	ASSPPGQGYNEQF
TRBV3-1/TRBV3-2	NA	12	TRBJ1-1	ASSFPGLNTEAF
TRBV25-1	TRBD1	11	TRBJ2-5	ASSGGGQETQY
TRBV5-6	NA	14	TRBJ1-6	ASSLGGQPDNSPLH
TRBV28	TRBD1	15	TRBJ2-6	ASNPGQGASGANVLT
TRBV7-6	TRBD2	14	TRBJ2-3	ASSLGISGGPDTQY
TRBV24-1	NA	13	TRBJ2-5	ATSDLMAPQETQY
TRBV20-1	NA	9	TRBJ2-5	SARQKETQY
TRBV6-5	TRBD1	13	TRBJ1-5	ASRTGTANNQPQH
TRBV5-4	TRBD2	12	TRBJ2-2	ASSFPAGTGELF
TRBV3-1/TRBV3-2	TRBD1	12	TRBJ1-5	ASSQGTGAQPQH
TRBV9	TRBD1	13	TRBJ1-1	ASSAKTGGGTEAF
TRBV30	NA	11	TRBJ1-4	AWSAKSGEKLF
TRBV7-2	NA	11	TRBJ1-4	ASSLGEMKKLF
TRBV9	TRBD1	14	TRBJ2-5	ASSVGDRVDRETQY
TRBV28	NA	12	TRBJ1-4	ASSPLAGAEKLF
TRBV28	NA	12	TRBJ1-5	ASSLLFGEQPQH
TRBV7-8	TRBD1	17	TRBJ1-6	ASSPRQGLRGSYNSPLH
TRBV3-1/TRBV3-2	TRBD1	17	TRBJ1-6	ASSRSHRDRGLKNSPLH
TRBV7-2	NA	11	TRBJ2-5	ASSLALGAAQY
TRBV3-1/TRBV3-2	NA	14	TRBJ1-4	ASSLRTGVGGEKLF
TRBV7-9	NA	12	TRBJ1-2	ASSSSGQSYGYT
TRBV5-4	TRBD2	17	TRBJ2-4	ASSPGLAGGIVAKNIQY
TRBV3-1/TRBV3-2	NA	11	TRBJ2-1	ASSQGQANGQF
TRBV20-1	NA	9	TRBJ2-5	SASRLETQY
TRBV5-1	NA	17	TRBJ2-5	ASSLGQGGTSGIQETQY
TRBV15	NA	12	TRBJ1-1	ATSRGGIDTEAF
TRBV4-2	TRBD1	13	TRBJ1-2	ASSPFRGQAEGYT
TRBV2	TRBD2	13	TRBJ2-3	ASQERGGLSDTQY
TRBV6-6	NA	10	TRBJ1-2	ASSITGIGYT
TRBV9	TRBD1	13	TRBJ2-7	ASSVDGTGLYEQY
TRBV24-1	NA	14	TRBJ1-2	ATSDSTRQALYGYT
TRBV7-2	TRBD1	13	TRBJ2-3	ASSPPGQGRDTQY
TRBV6-5	NA	12	TRBJ1-2	ASSYSGVGPGYT
TRBV7-9	TRBD1	16	TRBJ1-4	ASSFRQGGFEANEKLF
TRBV7-6	NA	13	TRBJ1-4	ASSSSGPSNEKLF
TRBV5-1	NA	11	TRBJ2-3	ASSWDTPDTQY
TRBV15	TRBD2	16	TRBJ2-1	ATSRRLAGGSFYNEQF
TRBV6-2/TRBV6-3	NA	16	TRBJ2-4	ASSYSSGLGIAKNIQY
TRBV25-1	TRBD2	13	TRBJ2-1	ASSASGRAQNEQF
TRBV3-1/TRBV3-2	NA	11	TRBJ2-2	ATRGGNTGELF
TRBV2	TRBD1	11	TRBJ1-1	ASKRTGGTEAF
TRBV25-1	TRBD1	13	TRBJ1-1	ASSESQGAGTEAF